One and the same sample provided the 11 T cell receptor beta chains below, sequenced in a study of cytomegalovirus exposure and HLA in healthy donors. Primers: 60 Vbeta forward and 13 Jbeta reverse. Sequencing was performed with immunoSEQ multiplex PCR; in TCRdb, only in-frame clones are kept and a portion is missing. The sample holds some 150,000 clones, 70% to 85% seen once. The sequenced sample consisted of PBMCs. These receptors all come from a man in his thirties or forties in good health and CMV-seropositive.

The chain links TRBV14 to TRBJ1-2; D remains ambiguous. Deletions cut 6 bases from V and 8 bases from J, with 16 bases between. This CDR3 comprises 13 residues. Germline-derived CDR1 and CDR2 are SGHDN and FVKESK. The CDR3 coding sequence is TGTGCCAGCAGTCATACAGCCTCCTGGGGCTACACCTTC. As protein: CASSHTASWGYTF.

V and J are TRBV6-6 and TRBJ1-6; tentative D call: TRBD1 (5 bases). Trimming shortened V by 6 bases and J by 0 bases, and 12 bases separated the two germline ends. This CDR3 comprises 16 residues. Germline V gene sequence: CDR1 MNHNY, CDR2 SVGAGI (reference sequence). For the CDR3, the DNA is TGTGCCAGCAGGCCACAGGCCAGCTCCTATAATTCACCCCTCCACTTT. Protein sequence: CASRPQASSYNSPLHF.

The genes are TRBV7-2 and TRBJ2-5, with D perhaps matching TRBD1 (6 bases). With 8 bases removed from V and 5 bases from J, the gap between germline ends came to 12 bases. From germline, CDR1 is SGHTA and CDR2 FQGNSA. CDR3 length: 12 amino acids. This CDR3 reads CASSPQGETQYF. CDR3 coding DNA: TGTGCCAGCTCCCCTCAGGGGGAGACCCAGTACTTC.

Only one count was recorded for this clone. The chain uses TRBV7-9 and TRBJ2-7, with 7 bases identical to TRBD1. The V segment lost 5 bases and the J segment 3 bases; nucleotides outside the gene matches: 4. This CDR3 has 13 amino acids. Per the germline V gene, CDR1 is SEHNR and CDR2 is FQNEAQ (reference sequence). In DNA form, the CDR3 reads TGTGCCAGCAGCCCCTGGGACAGCTACGAGCAGTACTTC. Amino acids: CASSPWDSYEQYF.

The V gene is TRBV6-5, the J gene TRBJ2-1, with 14 bases lining up with TRBD2. CDR1 is MNHEY, CDR2 SVGAGI, per germline. Trimming took 5 bases from V and 11 from J; bases not matched to a gene: 8. The CDR3 has 15 residues. CDR3 protein: CASSPPGLAGAQQFF. Written as DNA, the CDR3 is TGTGCCAGCAGTCCTCCGGGACTAGCGGGGGCACAGCAGTTCTTC.

This clone has a handful of counts. This rearrangement joins TRBV5-1 to TRBJ2-7, with 7 bases identical to TRBD2. Germline V gene lookup returns CDR1 SGHRS and CDR2 YFSETQ. This CDR3 comprises 14 residues. The V segment lost 2 bases and the J segment 5 bases; nucleotides outside the gene matches: 7. The CDR3 region has the DNA TGCGCCAGCAGCTTTGGACTAGTTGGGGACGAGCAGTACTTC. As protein: CASSFGLVGDEQYF.

The J gene is TRBJ2-1, the V gene TRBV5-1, with 11 bases lining up with TRBD2. Per germline, CDR1 SGHRS and CDR2 YFSETQ. With V trimmed by 6 bases and J by 0 bases, 2 bases remained unmatched. The CDR3 is made up of 15 amino acids. CDR3 amino acids: CASTGTSGSYNEQFF. CDR3 nucleotide sequence: TGCGCCAGCACGGGGACTAGCGGCTCCTACAATGAGCAGTTCTTC.

This sequence joins TRBV13 and TRBJ2-7, with D possibly being TRBD2 (5 bases). This CDR3 has 16 amino acids. Germline CDR1 reads PRHDT; CDR2 reads FYEKMQ (reference sequence). The ends were cut back, 5 bases at V and 2 bases at J, with 19 bases in the middle. This CDR3 is CASSTRGSAMTYEQYF. The CDR3 nucleotides are TGTGCCAGCAGCACCCGGGGTAGCGCGATGACCTACGAGCAGTACTTC.

This clone was seen a handful of times. The chain carries TRBV27 and TRBJ1-2, with D possibly matching TRBD1 (6 bases). CDR3 length: 12 residues. Germline V gene data show CDR1 as MNHEY and CDR2 as SMNVEV (reference sequence). The V and J ends lost 5 bases and 7 bases respectively, with 11 bases between them. The CDR3, as DNA: TGTGCCAGCAGTGCCGAAGGGGGTGGCTACACCTTC. Translation: CASSAEGGGYTF.

Details on this clone: The same CDR3 is also encoded by other DNA sequences in this sample. The chain is built from TRBV11-2 and TRBJ1-1, with 7 positions matching TRBD1. The CDR3 runs 13 residues. Per the germline V gene, CDR1 is SGHAT and CDR2 is FQNNGV. Unmatched junction bases numbered 1, after V lost 3 bases and J lost 3 bases. The CDR3 loop is CASSFDRDTEAFF. The CDR3 region has the DNA TGTGCCAGCAGCTTTGACAGGGACACTGAAGCTTTCTTT.

This chain uses TRBV5-1 with TRBJ2-7; maybe TRBD1 (5 bases). CDR3 length: 15 amino acids. Germline CDR1 reads SGHRS; CDR2 reads YFSETQ. V lost 4 bases to trimming and J lost 2 bases, with 16 bases between them. CDR3 nucleotide sequence: TGCGCCAGCAGCGCGCGCCAGGGTGGGCCCTACGAGCAGTACTTC. Its protein product is CASSARQGGPYEQYF. The whole variable domain, filled in from reference TRBV5-1 and TRBJ2-7, reads KAGVTQTPRYLIKTRGQQVTLSCSPISGHRSVSWYQQTPGQGLQFLFEYFSETQRNKGNFPGRFSGRQFSNSRSEMNVSTLELGDSALYLCASSARQGGPYEQYFGPGTRLTVT.